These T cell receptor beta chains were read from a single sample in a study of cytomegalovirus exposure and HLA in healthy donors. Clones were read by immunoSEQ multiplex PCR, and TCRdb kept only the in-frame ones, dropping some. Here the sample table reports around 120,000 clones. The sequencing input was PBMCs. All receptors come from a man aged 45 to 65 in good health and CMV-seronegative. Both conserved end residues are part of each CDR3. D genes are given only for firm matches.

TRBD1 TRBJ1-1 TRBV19 CASSPKGQGPKNTEAFF
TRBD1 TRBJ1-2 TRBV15 CATSKQGARGYGYTF
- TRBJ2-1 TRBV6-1 CASSAYYNEQFF
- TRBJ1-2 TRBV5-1 CASSLDAANYGYTF
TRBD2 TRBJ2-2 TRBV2 CASSLSGANTGELFF
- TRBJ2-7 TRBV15 CATSRDRGRPTYEQYF
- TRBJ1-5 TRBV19 CASSIESQGSNQPQHF
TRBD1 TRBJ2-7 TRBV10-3 CAVGTGLSYEQYF
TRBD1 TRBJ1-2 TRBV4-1 CASSQGLDRAYGYTF
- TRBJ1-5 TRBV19 CASSGEWGNQPQHF
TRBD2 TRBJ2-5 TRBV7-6 CASSSYTGGPETQYF